Below are 20 T cell receptor beta chains sequenced from a single sample in a study of blood T cell repertoires in COVID-19. Assay used: immunoSEQ multiplex PCR; TCRdb lists only in-frame clones, some missing. The profile shows approximately 100,000 clones, around 90% of them singletons. The sample taken for sequencing was peripheral blood. Every receptor here comes from a man aged 50 to 60 with acute or convalescent COVID-19.

The chain links TRBV4-1 to TRBJ2-7; D remains unclear. Germline V CDR1 and CDR2: MGHRA, YSYEKL. This CDR3 contains 13 residues. V lost 3 bases and J lost 3, with 9 bases in between. CDR3 sequence reads: CASSHDTNYEQYF. The CDR3 nucleotides are TGCGCCAGCAGCCACGACACGAACTACGAGCAGTACTTC.

The chain couples TRBV7-9 to TRBJ2-7; 14 bases align to TRBD2. The CDR3 has 17 amino acids. Losses at the gene ends were 4 bases for V and 4 bases for J; bases not matched to a gene: 9. Germline V lookup: CDR1 SEHNR, CDR2 FQNEAQ (reference sequence). The CDR3 nucleotides are TGTGCCAGCAGCTCCGGACTAGCGGGGGGAGTCGGTTACGAGCAGTACTTC. Amino acid sequence: CASSSGLAGGVGYEQYF.

J is TRBJ1-5 and V is TRBV5-5; the D is unclear. Per the germline V gene, CDR1 is SGHKS and CDR2 is YYEKEE (reference sequence). The CDR3 loop spans 14 amino acids. The V and J ends lost 3 bases and 7 bases respectively, with 14 bases between them. CDR3 in amino acids: CASSWEADGQPQHF. The CDR3 DNA reads as TGTGCCAGCAGCTGGGAGGCAGATGGGCAGCCCCAGCATTTT.

The chain employs TRBV11-3 and TRBJ1-2; 7 bases agree with TRBD1. Germline CDR1 reads SGHNT; CDR2 reads YENEEA. The CDR3 has 14 residues. With V trimmed by 4 bases and J by 5 bases, 7 bases remained unmatched. The CDR3: CASSSLNRGYGYTF. As DNA, the CDR3 is TGTGCCAGCAGCTCATTAAACAGGGGTTATGGCTACACCTTC.

This chain links TRBV7-2 with TRBJ2-5; D is unresolved. Germline V gives CDR1 SGHTA, CDR2 FQGNSA. V was shortened by 5 bases and J by 2 bases, with 9 bases between the two germline ends. The length of the CDR3 is 13 residues. CDR3 amino acids: CASSPWPQETQYF. The DNA of the CDR3 is TGTGCCAGCAGCCCGTGGCCTCAAGAGACCCAGTACTTC.

The rearrangement joins TRBV6-2 or TRBV6-3 to TRBJ2-2, with 8 bases that match TRBD2. The CDR3 extends over 15 amino acids. The ends lost 2 bases at V and 6 bases at J; junction bases unmatched: 5. The germline V gene has CDR1 MNHEY and CDR2 SVGEGT. The CDR3 DNA reads as TGTGCCAGCAGTTACCAGGGACTAGGATCCGGGGAGCTGTTTTTT. The encoded protein is CASSYQGLGSGELFF.

The chain combines TRBV5-1 with TRBJ2-2; 8 positions match TRBD2. Germline V lookup: CDR1 SGHRS, CDR2 YFSETQ. J gave up 2 bases and V 0 bases, and 3 bases lay outside the gene matches. The CDR3 has 16 amino acids. The CDR3 nucleotides are TGCGCCAGCAGCTTGGTCGCGGGGGGTAACACCGGGGAGCTGTTTTTT. Protein sequence: CASSLVAGGNTGELFF. Using reference TRBV5-1 and TRBJ2-2 for the parts outside the CDR3, the full variable domain is KAGVTQTPRYLIKTRGQQVTLSCSPISGHRSVSWYQQTPGQGLQFLFEYFSETQRNKGNFPGRFSGRQFSNSRSEMNVSTLELGDSALYLCASSLVAGGNTGELFFGEGSRLTVL.

The chain combines TRBV11-2 with TRBJ1-1, with a possible D match to TRBD1 (5 bases). The CDR3 is 14 residues long. The V gene's germline CDR1 is SGHAT and CDR2 FQNNGV. The V gene lost 4 bases and the J gene lost 1 base, with 10 bases spanning the gap. DNA for the CDR3: TGTGCCAGCAGCTGGGAAGGGGCGAACACTGAAGCTTTCTTT. Its translation: CASSWEGANTEAFF.

This sequence joins TRBV19 and TRBJ1-2; unclear D gene. Trimming took 7 bases from V and 1 from J, leaving 22 bases between them. Germline CDR1 is LNHDA and CDR2 is SQIVND (reference sequence). CDR3 length: 17 amino acids. CDR3 residues: CASTSLQLLNINYGYTF. In DNA, the CDR3 is TGTGCCAGTACCTCATTACAGCTGCTCAACATTAACTATGGCTACACCTTC.

The chain has TRBV18 and TRBJ1-1; TRBD1 matches at 8 bases. The V gene's germline CDR1 is KGHSH and CDR2 LQKENI. With 3 bases clipped from V and 1 base from J, the junction kept 4 bases outside the gene matches. The CDR3 loop spans 15 amino acids. CDR3 DNA sequence: TGTGCCAGCTCACCCTCCGGGACAGGGAACACTGAAGCTTTCTTT. Amino acid sequence: CASSPSGTGNTEAFF.

The rearrangement uses TRBV18 and TRBJ1-1, with 9 bases identical to TRBD1. CDR1 and CDR2 (germline): KGHSH, LQKENI. The CDR3 has 15 residues. The ends lost 5 bases at V and 2 bases at J; junction bases unmatched: 6. The CDR3 DNA is TGTGCCAGCTCATTACAGGGGGCCCCCAACACTGAAGCTTTCTTT. Protein product: CASSLQGAPNTEAFF.

The gene calls are TRBV7-2 and TRBJ1-2, with D uncertain. V lost 2 bases, J lost 7 bases, and 11 bases lay in between. The germline CDR1 and CDR2 sequences are SGHTA and FQGNSA. The CDR3 consists of 13 residues. CDR3 loop: CASSLNRVGGYTF. DNA for the CDR3: TGTGCCAGCAGCTTAAACCGCGTCGGTGGCTACACCTTC.

CDR3: CASTLGAGQGGEAFF. In DNA form, the CDR3 reads TGTGCCAGCACCCTCGGGGCGGGACAGGGGGGTGAAGCTTTCTTT. The rearrangement links TRBV6-5 to TRBJ1-1, with 11 bases aligning to TRBD1. Germline CDR1 and CDR2: MNHEY and SVGAGI. V lost 7 bases to trimming and J lost 7 bases; unmatched junction nucleotides: 11. This CDR3 region has 15 residues.

The chain employs TRBV4-3 and TRBJ2-3; a weak D match, TRBD1 (6 bases). With 4 bases removed from V and 0 bases from J, the gap between germline ends came to 17 bases. CDR3 length: 17 amino acids. The germline gives CDR1 LGHNA, CDR2 YSLEER. The DNA for the CDR3 is TGCGCCAGCAGCCTCACACAGACAGGTTATAGCACAGATACGCAGTATTTT. Translated, it gives CASSLTQTGYSTDTQYF.

V is TRBV4-1 and J is TRBJ2-1; 13 bases align to TRBD2. CDR1 is MGHRA and CDR2 is YSYEKL in the germline V gene. V gave up 4 bases and J gave up 10 bases; unmatched junction bases: 4. CDR3 length: 14 amino acids. CDR3 in amino acids: CASSLGTSGAEQFF. Written as DNA, the CDR3 is TGCGCCAGCAGCCTAGGGACTAGCGGGGCGGAGCAGTTCTTC.

The chain links TRBV7-3 to TRBJ2-2; maybe TRBD2 (6 bases). V was clipped by 5 bases and J by 8 bases, with 9 bases between them. CDR3 length equals 12 residues. Germline-derived CDR1 and CDR2 are SGHTA and FQGTGA. CDR3 sequence reads: CASSPAGGELFF. The CDR3 region has the DNA TGTGCCAGCAGCCCCGCGGGGGGGGAGCTGTTTTTT.

J is TRBJ1-5 and V is TRBV6-6, with D hard to call. This CDR3 is built from 13 residues. V was cut by 4 bases and J by 5 bases, with 9 bases left in between. The V gene's germline CDR1 is MNHNY and CDR2 SVGAGI (reference sequence). CDR3 in amino acids: CASSSANHQPQHF. CDR3 in DNA: TGTGCCAGCAGTTCCGCTAACCATCAGCCCCAGCATTTT.

This clone showed up just a few times. The chain recombines TRBV19 with TRBJ2-2; 11 bases are shared with TRBD1. Germline loops: CDR1 LNHDA, CDR2 SQIVND (reference sequence). V shed 6 bases and J 6 bases; nucleotides not matched to a gene: 6. There are 15 residues in the CDR3. The CDR3 DNA reads as TGTGCCAGTAGCATCCCGGGACAGGGGGCCGGGGAGCTGTTTTTT. Translation gives CASSIPGQGAGELFF.

The genes are TRBV6-5 and TRBJ2-7; D might be TRBD1 (5 bases). The length of the CDR3 is 16 residues. Germline-derived CDR1 and CDR2 are MNHEY and SVGAGI. The V end lost 0 bases, the J end lost 2 bases, and 14 bases lay between the germline ends. The CDR3 region is CASSYSIRDVAYEQYF. CDR3 nucleotides: TGTGCCAGCAGTTACTCGATCAGGGATGTGGCCTACGAGCAGTACTTC.

The chain recombines TRBV5-1 with TRBJ2-7; 7 bases align to TRBD1. Trimming cost V 1 base and J 3 bases; bases outside gene matches: 4. The germline V gene encodes CDR1 SGHRS and CDR2 YFSETQ. The CDR3 covers 14 residues. This CDR3 is CASSLQGVGYEQYF. CDR3 DNA sequence: TGCGCCAGCAGCTTGCAGGGGGTGGGCTACGAGCAGTACTTC.